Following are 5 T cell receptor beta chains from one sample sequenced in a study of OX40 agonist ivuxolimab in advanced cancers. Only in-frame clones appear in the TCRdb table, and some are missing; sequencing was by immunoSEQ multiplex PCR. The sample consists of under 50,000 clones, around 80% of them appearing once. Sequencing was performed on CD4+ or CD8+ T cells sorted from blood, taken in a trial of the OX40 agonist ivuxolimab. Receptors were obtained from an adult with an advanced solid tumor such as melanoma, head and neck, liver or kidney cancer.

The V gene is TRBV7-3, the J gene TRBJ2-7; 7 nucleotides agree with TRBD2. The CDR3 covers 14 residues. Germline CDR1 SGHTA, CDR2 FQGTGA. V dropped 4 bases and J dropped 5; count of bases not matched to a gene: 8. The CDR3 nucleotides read TGTGCCAGCAGCTCGGGGGGATCGAGAAACGAGCAGTACTTC. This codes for CASSSGGSRNEQYF. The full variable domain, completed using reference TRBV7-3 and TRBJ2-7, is GAGVSQTPSNKVTEKGKYVELRCDPISGHTALYWYRQSLGQGPEFLIYFQGTGAADDSGLPNDRFFAVRPEGSVSTLKIQRTERGDSAVYLCASSSGGSRNEQYFGPGTRLTVT.

CDR3 coding DNA: TGTGCCAGCAGATCCGCGGGGGCGGACCACGAGCAGTACTTC. The encoded protein is CASRSAGADHEQYF. The chain recombines TRBV28 with TRBJ2-5; weak D call: TRBD2 (7 bases). The end of the DNA aligns better with TRBJ2-7, so the J call may be wrong. The germline gives CDR1 MDHEN, CDR2 SYDVKM. This CDR3 is built from 14 residues.

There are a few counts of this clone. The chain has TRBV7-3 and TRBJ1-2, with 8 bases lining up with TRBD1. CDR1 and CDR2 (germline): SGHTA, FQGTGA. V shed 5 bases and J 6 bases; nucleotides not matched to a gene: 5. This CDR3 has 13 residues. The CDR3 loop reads CASSQDRGDGYTF. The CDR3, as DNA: TGTGCCAGCAGCCAAGACAGGGGAGATGGCTACACCTTC. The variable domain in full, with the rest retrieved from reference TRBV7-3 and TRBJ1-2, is GAGVSQTPSNKVTEKGKYVELRCDPISGHTALYWYRQSLGQGPEFLIYFQGTGAADDSGLPNDRFFAVRPEGSVSTLKIQRTERGDSAVYLCASSQDRGDGYTFGSGTRLTVV.

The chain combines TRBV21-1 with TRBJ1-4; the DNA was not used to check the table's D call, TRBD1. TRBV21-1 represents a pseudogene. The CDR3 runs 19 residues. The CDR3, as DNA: TGTGCCAGCAGCAAAAGCTTACCGGGACAGGGGAAGGCGAATGAAAAACTGTTTTTT. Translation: CASSKSLPGQGKANEKLFF.

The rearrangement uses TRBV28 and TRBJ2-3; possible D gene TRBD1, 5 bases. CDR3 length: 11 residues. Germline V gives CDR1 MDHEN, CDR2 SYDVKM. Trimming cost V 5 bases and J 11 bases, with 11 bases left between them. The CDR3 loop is CASSLGVMQYF. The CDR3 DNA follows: TGTGCCAGCAGTCTAGGGGTTATGCAGTATTTT.